The TCR beta chain under discussion was sequenced for a study of vaccination and CD4 T cells after COVID-19. Background on the study: Drawing of post-COVID samples took place a median roughly 100 days after diagnosis (range 35 to 161).

This clonotype was seen only a few times. The antigen remains unidentified. Treatment indicated: roughly ten-day PBMC culture with coronavirus spike peptide pools or control peptides (ViraFEST assay). Cell culture was performed with 1.5 million to 2 million PBMCs per well in the presence of about 9.1 IU/ml IL-2 and around 9.7 ug/ml peptide pools. With the Oncomine TCR Beta short-read assay, DNA from cultured CD4+ T cells was sequenced. TCRdb re-called the PCR reads with MiXCR, one entry per CDR3 protein. The top ten hold more than 15% of the sample, which has more than 13,000 distinct CDR3 sequences, 28% seen once. Input material: cultured CD4+ T cells from blood. The origin of this receptor is a human donor with COVID-19.

In DNA form, the CDR3 reads TGTGCCAGCAGCTCCCCGCGGGGGGACAATGAAAAACTGTTTTTT. It codes for CASSSPRGDNEKLFF. The gene calls are TRBV28 and TRBJ1-4; D perhaps matches TRBD1 (5 bases). The CDR3 runs 15 residues. From germline, CDR1 is MDHEN and CDR2 SYDVKM. V shed 6 bases and J shed 5 bases, with 16 bases lying between them.